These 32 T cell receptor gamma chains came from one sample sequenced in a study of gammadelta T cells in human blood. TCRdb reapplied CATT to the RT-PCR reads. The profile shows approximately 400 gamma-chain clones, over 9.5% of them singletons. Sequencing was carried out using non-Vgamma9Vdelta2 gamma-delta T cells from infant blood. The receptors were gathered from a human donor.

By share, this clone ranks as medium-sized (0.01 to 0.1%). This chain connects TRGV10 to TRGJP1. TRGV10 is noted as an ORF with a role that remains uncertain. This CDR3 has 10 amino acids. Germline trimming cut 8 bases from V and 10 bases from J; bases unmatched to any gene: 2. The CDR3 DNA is TGTGCTGCGTGGGATTGGTTCAAGATATTT. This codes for CAAWDWFKIF.

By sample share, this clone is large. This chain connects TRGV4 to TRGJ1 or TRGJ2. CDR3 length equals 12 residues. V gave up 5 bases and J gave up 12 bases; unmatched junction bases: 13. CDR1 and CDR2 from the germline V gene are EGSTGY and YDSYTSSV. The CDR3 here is CATWVPGRAKLF. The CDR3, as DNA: TGTGCCACCTGGGTCCCAGGGAGGGCGAAACTCTTT.

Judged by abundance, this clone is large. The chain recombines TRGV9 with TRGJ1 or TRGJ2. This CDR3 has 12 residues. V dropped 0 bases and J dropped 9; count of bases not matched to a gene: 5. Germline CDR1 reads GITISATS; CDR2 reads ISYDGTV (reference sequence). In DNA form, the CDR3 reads TGTGCCTTGTGGGAGGTGCAGGGTAAGAAACTCTTT. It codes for CALWEVQGKKLF.

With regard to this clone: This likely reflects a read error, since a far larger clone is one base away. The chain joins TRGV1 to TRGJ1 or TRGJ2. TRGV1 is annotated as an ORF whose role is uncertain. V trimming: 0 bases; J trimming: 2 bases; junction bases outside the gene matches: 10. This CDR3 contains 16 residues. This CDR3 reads CATWDRLSSDYYKKLF. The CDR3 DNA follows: TGTGCCACCTGGGACAGGCTGTCGAGCGATTATTATAAGAAACTCTTT.

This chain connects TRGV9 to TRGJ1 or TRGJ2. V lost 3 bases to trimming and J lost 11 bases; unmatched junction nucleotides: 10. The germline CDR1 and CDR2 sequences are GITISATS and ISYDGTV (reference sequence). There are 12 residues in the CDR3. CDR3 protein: CALWETGAQKLF. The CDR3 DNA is TGTGCCTTGTGGGAGACTGGGGCTCAGAAACTCTTT.

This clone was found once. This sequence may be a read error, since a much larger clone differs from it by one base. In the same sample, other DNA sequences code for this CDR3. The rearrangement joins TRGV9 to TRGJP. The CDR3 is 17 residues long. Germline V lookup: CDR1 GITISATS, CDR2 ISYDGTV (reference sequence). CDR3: CALWEDDQELGKKIKVF. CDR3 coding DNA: TGTGCCTTGTGGGAGGACGATCAAGAGTTAGGCAAAAAAATCAAGGTATTT.

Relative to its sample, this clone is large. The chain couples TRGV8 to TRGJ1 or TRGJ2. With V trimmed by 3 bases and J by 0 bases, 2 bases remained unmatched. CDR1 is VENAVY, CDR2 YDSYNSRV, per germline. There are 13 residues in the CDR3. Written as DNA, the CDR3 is TGTGCCACCTGGGATTTGAATTATTATAAGAAACTCTTT. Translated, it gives CATWDLNYYKKLF.

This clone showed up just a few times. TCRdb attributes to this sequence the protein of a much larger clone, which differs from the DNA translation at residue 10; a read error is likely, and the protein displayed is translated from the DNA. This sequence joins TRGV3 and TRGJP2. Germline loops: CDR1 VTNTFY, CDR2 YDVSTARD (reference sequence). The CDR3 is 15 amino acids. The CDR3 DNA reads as TGTGCCACCTGGGACAGGCGGAGTAGTTATTGGATCAAGACGTTT. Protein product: CATWDRRSSYWIKTF.

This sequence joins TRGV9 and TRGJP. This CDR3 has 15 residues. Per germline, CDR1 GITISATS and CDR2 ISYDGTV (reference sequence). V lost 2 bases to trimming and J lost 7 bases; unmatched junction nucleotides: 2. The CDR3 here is CALWEAELGKKIKVF. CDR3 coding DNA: TGTGCCTTGTGGGAGGCGGAGTTGGGCAAAAAAATCAAGGTATTT.

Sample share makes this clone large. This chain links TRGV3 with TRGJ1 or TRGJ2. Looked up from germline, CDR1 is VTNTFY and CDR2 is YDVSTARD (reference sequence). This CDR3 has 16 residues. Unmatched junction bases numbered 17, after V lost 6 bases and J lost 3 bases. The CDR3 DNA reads TGTGCCACCTGGCACCCGGACAACACAACTTATTATAAGAAACTCTTT. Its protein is CATWHPDNTTYYKKLF.

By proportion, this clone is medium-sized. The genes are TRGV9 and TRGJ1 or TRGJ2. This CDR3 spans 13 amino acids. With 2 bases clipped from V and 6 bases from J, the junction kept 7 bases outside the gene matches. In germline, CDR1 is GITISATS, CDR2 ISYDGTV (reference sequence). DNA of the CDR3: TGTGCCTTGTGGGAGGGGGGTTTTTATAAGAAACTCTTT. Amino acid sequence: CALWEGGFYKKLF.

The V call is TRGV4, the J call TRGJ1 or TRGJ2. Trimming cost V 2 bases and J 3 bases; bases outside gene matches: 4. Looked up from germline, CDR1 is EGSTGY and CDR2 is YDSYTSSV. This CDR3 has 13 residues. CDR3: CATWDAVYYKKLF. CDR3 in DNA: TGTGCCACCTGGGATGCGGTTTATTATAAGAAACTCTTT.

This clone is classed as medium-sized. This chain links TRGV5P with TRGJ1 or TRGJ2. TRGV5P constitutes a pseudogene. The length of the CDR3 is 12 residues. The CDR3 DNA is TGTGCCACCTGGGGGGATTATTATAAGAAACTCTTT. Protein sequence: CATWGDYYKKLF.

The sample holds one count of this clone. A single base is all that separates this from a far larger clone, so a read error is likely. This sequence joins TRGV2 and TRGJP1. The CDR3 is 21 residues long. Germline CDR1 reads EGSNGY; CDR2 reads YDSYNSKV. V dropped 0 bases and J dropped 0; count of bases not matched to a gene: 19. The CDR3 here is CATWDGPRIEGPYTTGWFKIF. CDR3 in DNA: TGTGCCACCTGGGACGGGCCAAGGATTGAAGGGCCATATACCACTGGTTGGTTCAAGATATTT.

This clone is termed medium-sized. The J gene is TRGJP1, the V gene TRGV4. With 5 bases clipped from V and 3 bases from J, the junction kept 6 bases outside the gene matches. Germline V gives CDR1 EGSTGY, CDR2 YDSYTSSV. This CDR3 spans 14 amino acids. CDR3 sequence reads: CATWVGPTGWFKIF. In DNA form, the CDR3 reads TGTGCCACCTGGGTCGGGCCCACTGGTTGGTTCAAGATATTT.

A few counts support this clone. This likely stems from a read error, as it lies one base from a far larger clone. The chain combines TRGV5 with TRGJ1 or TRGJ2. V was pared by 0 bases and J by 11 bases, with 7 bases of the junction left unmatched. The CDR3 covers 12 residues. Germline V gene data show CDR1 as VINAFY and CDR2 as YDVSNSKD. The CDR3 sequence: CATWDRRYEKLF. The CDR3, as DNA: TGTGCCACCTGGGACAGGCGTTACGAGAAACTCTTT.

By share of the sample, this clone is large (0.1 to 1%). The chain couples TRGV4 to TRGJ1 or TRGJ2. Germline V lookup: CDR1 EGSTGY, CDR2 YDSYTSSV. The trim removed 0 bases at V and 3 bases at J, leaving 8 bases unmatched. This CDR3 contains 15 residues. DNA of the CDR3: TGTGCCACCTGGGATGGGCGGGTACGTTATTATAAGAAACTCTTT. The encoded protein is CATWDGRVRYYKKLF.

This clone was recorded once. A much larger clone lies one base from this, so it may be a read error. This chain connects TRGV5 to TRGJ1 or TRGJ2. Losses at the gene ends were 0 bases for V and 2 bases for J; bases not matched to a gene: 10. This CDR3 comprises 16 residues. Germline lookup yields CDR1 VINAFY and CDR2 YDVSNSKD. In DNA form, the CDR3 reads TGTGCCACCTGGGACAGGTGGGGTGACTATTATTATAAGAAACTCTTT. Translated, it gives CATWDRWGDYYYKKLF.

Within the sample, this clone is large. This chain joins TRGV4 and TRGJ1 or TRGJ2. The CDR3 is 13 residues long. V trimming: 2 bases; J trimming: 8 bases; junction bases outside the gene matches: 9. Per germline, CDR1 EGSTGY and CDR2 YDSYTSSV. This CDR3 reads CATWDDPGDKKLF. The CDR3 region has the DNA TGTGCCACCTGGGATGACCCCGGGGATAAGAAACTCTTT.

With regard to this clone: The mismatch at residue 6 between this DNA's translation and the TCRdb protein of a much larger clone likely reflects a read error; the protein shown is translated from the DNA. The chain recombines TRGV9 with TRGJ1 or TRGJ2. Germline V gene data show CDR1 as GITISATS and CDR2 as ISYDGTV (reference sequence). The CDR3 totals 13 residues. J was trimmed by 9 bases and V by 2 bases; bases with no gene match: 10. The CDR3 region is CALWEAPLCKKLF. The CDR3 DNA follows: TGTGCCTTGTGGGAGGCCCCCCTTTGTAAGAAACTCTTT.

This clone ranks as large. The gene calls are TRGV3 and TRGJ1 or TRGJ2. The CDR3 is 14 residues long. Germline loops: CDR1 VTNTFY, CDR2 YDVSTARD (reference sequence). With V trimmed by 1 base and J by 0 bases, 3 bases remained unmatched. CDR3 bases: TGTGCCACCTGGGACAGTCCGAATTATTATAAGAAACTCTTT. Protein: CATWDSPNYYKKLF.

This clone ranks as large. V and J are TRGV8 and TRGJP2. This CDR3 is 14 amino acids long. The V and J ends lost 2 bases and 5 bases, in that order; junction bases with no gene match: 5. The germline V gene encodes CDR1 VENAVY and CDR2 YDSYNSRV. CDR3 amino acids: CATWDKGSDWIKTF. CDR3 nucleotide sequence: TGTGCCACCTGGGATAAGGGAAGTGATTGGATCAAGACGTTT.

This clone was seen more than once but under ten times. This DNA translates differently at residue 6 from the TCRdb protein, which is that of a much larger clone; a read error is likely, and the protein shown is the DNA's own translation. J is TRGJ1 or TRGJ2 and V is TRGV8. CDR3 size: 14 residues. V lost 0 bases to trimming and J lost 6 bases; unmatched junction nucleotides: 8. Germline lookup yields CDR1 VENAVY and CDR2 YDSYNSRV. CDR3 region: CATWDRQWGYKKLF. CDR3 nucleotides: TGTGCCACCTGGGATAGGCAATGGGGTTATAAGAAACTCTTT.

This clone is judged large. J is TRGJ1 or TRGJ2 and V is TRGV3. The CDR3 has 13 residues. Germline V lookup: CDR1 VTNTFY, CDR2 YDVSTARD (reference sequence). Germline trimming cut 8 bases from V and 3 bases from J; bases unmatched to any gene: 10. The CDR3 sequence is CATSGPFYYKKLF. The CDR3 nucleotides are TGTGCCACCTCTGGACCTTTTTATTATAAGAAACTCTTT.

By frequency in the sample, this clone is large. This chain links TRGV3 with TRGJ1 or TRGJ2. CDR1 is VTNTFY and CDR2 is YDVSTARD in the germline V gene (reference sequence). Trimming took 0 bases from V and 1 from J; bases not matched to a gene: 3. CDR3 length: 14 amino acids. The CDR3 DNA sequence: TGTGCCACCTGGGACAGGATTAATTATTATAAGAAACTCTTT. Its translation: CATWDRINYYKKLF.

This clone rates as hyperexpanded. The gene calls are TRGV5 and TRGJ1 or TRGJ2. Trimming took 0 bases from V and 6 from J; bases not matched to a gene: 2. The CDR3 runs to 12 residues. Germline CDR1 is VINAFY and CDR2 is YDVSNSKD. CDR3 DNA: TGTGCCACCTGGGACAGGCCTTATAAGAAACTCTTT. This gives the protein CATWDRPYKKLF.

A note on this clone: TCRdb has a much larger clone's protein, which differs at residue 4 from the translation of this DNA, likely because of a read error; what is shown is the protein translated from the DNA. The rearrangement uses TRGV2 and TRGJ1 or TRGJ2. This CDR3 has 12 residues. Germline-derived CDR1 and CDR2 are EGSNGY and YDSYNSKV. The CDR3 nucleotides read TGTGCCACCCGGGACGGGCGTTATAAGAAACTCTTT. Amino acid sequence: CATRDGRYKKLF.

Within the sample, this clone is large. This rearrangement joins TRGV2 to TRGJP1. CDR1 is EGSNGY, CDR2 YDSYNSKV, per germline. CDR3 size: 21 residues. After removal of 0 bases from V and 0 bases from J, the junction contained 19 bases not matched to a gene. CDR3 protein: CATWDGPGIEGPYTTGWFKIF. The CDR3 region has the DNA TGTGCCACCTGGGACGGGCCAGGGATTGAAGGGCCATATACCACTGGTTGGTTCAAGATATTT.

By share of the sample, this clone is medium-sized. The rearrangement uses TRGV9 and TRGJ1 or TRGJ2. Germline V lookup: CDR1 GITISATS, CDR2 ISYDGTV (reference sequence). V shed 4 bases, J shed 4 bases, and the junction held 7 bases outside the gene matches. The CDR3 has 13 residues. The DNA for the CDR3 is TGTGCCTTGTGGGATAATAAATATTATAAGAAACTCTTT. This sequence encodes CALWDNKYYKKLF.

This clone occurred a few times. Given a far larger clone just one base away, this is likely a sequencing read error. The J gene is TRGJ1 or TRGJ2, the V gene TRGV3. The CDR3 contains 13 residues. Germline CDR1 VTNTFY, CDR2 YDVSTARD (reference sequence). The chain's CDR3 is CATWDTFYYKKLF. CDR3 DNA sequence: TGTGCAACCTGGGACACCTTTTATTATAAGAAACTCTTT.

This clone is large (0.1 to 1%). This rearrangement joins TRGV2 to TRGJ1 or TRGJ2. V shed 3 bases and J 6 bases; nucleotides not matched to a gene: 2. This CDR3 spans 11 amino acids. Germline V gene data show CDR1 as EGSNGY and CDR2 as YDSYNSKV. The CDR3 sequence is CATWDIYKKLF. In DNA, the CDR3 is TGTGCCACCTGGGACATTTATAAGAAACTCTTT.

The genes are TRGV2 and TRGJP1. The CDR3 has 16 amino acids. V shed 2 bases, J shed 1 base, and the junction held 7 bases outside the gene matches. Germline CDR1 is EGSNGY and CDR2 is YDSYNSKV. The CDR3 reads CATWDARVTTGWFKIF. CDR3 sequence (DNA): TGTGCCACCTGGGACGCCCGAGTTACCACTGGTTGGTTCAAGATATTT.